A single sample is the source of the 21 T cell receptor beta chains below, sequenced in a study of T cell repertoires in cytomegalovirus infection. TCRdb re-derived calls from the reads in MiXCR, one entry per CDR3 protein. This table holds around 530,000 distinct CDR3 sequences, more than 15% found once. The sequencing sample was made of CD8+ T cells from PBMCs. The receptors derive from a human donor in good health (CMV status not recorded). Some clones in this sample may be carry-over from other donors' samples.

This clonotype was seen more than once but under ten times. The chain carries TRBV15 and TRBJ2-3; a weak D match, TRBD2 (6 bases). Trimming left V 9 bases short and J 2 bases short, with 24 bases between. The CDR3 extends over 17 amino acids. The germline CDR1 and CDR2 sequences are LNHNV and YYDKDF (reference sequence). The CDR3 coding sequence is TGTGCCACGGGGGAGGAATTGGACGGAGGGATCACAGATACGCAGTATTTT. This encodes CATGEELDGGITDTQYF.

This clonotype has only a few counts. The chain combines TRBV27 with TRBJ1-5; tentative D call: TRBD1 (5 bases). Trimming cost V 6 bases and J 0 bases, with 12 bases left between them. Per the germline V gene, CDR1 is MNHEY and CDR2 is SMNVEV (reference sequence). The CDR3 loop spans 15 amino acids. The chain's CDR3 is CASRWDADSNQPQHF. CDR3 nucleotide sequence: TGTGCCAGCAGATGGGACGCGGATAGCAATCAGCCCCAGCATTTT.

The chain uses TRBV12-3 or TRBV12-4 and TRBJ1-1; 7 bases map to TRBD1. Trimming removed 6 bases from V and 4 bases from J; junction bases left unmatched: 8. The CDR3 is made up of 14 amino acids. DNA of the CDR3: TGTGCCAGCAGCCCTGAGGGGGCGAGCACTGAAGCTTTCTTT. Its protein is CASSPEGASTEAFF.

This clonotype was detected a few times. V usage is TRBV20-1 and J usage is TRBJ2-7; 7 bases match TRBD1. Germline CDR1 reads DFQATT; CDR2 reads SNEGSKA (reference sequence). The CDR3 is 13 amino acids. The junction had 9 bases not matched to a gene; V was cut back by 6 bases and J by 4 bases. The CDR3 sequence is CSARQGTGYEQYF. In DNA form, the CDR3 reads TGCAGTGCAAGACAGGGAACGGGGTACGAGCAGTACTTC.

The CDR3 region is CAISDGGWGEQYF. DNA of the CDR3: TGTGCCATCAGTGACGGGGGGTGGGGCGAGCAGTACTTC. The J gene is TRBJ2-7, the V gene TRBV10-3; 7 bases are shared with TRBD2. The germline gives CDR1 ENHRY, CDR2 SYGVKD. This CDR3 is 13 amino acids long. Losses at the gene ends were 3 bases for V and 6 bases for J; bases not matched to a gene: 5.

The V and J genes are TRBV11-2 and TRBJ2-6; TRBD2 matches 8 bases. This CDR3 has 20 amino acids. The V segment lost 5 bases and the J segment 0 bases; nucleotides outside the gene matches: 15. CDR1 SGHAT and CDR2 FQNNGV come from the germline V gene. The CDR3, as DNA: TGTGCCAGCAGCCCCTCTTTACCGGTAGCGGGGCCCTCTGGGGCCAACGTCCTGACTTTC. This codes for CASSPSLPVAGPSGANVLTF.

This clonotype was counted many times. Relative to the germline gene, one junction end is altered; a read error may explain this. The rearrangement uses TRBV13 and TRBJ2-7; 10 nucleotides agree with TRBD2. Germline V gene lookup returns CDR1 PRHDT and CDR2 FYEKMQ (reference sequence). The length of the CDR3 is 14 residues. The CDR3 loop is CASSLGGIPGLASF. The CDR3 nucleotides are TGTGCCAGCAGCTTAGGGGGGATACCGGGACTAGCGAGCTTC. The variable domain in full, completed from reference TRBV13 and TRBJ2-7, reads AAGVIQSPRHLIKEKRETATLKCYPIPRHDTVYWYQQGPGQDPQFLISFYEKMQSDKGSIPDRFSAQQFSDYHSELNMSSLELGDSALYFCASSLGGIPGLASFGPGTRLTVT.

This clonotype has ten or more counts. This rearrangement joins TRBV12-3 or TRBV12-4 to TRBJ2-7, with TRBD2 as a possible D gene (6 bases). The V gene lost 6 bases and the J gene lost 3 bases, with 33 bases spanning the gap. This CDR3 spans 20 amino acids. The CDR3 loop reads CASSPSSALSAGGALYEQYF. CDR3 DNA sequence: TGTGCCAGCAGCCCGAGTTCGGCCCTTTCGGCCGGGGGAGCCCTCTACGAGCAGTACTTC.

This clonotype was seen many times. V and J are TRBV6-6 and TRBJ1-2; D is perhaps TRBD1 (6 bases). This CDR3 comprises 15 residues. The V gene lost 0 bases and the J gene lost 5 bases, with 13 bases spanning the gap. The germline V gene encodes CDR1 MNHNY and CDR2 SVGAGI (reference sequence). The CDR3 DNA is TGTGCCAGCAGTTACTCGAGGACAGATAAATATGGCTACACCTTC. Residues: CASSYSRTDKYGYTF.

The CDR3 here is CASSQEGRGHEKLFF. Here the CDR3 DNA reads TGTGCCAGCAGCCAAGAAGGCAGGGGGCATGAAAAACTGTTTTTT. The J gene is TRBJ1-4, the V gene TRBV14; 8 positions match TRBD1. The CDR3 contains 15 residues. Trimming took 0 bases from V and 6 from J; bases not matched to a gene: 3. Per germline, CDR1 SGHDN and CDR2 FVKESK.

As for this clonotype: The junction and the germline gene differ at one end; a read error may be behind it. The J gene is TRBJ2-7, the V gene TRBV18, with 8 bases that match TRBD1. The CDR3 loop spans 16 amino acids. Germline loops: CDR1 KGHSH, CDR2 LQKENI. CDR3 sequence: CASSPTGTGNSYEPYF. The CDR3, as DNA: TGTGCAAGCTCACCAACCGGGACAGGAAACTCCTACGAGCCGTACTTC.

This clonotype showed up many times. This rearrangement joins TRBV7-9 to TRBJ2-3; weak D call: TRBD1 (5 bases). The CDR3 spans 14 residues. The V gene's germline CDR1 is SEHNR and CDR2 FQNEAQ (reference sequence). V lost 2 bases and J lost 5, with 11 bases in between. This CDR3 reads CASSLIQVQDTQYF. CDR3 bases: TGTGCCAGCAGCTTAATACAGGTTCAAGATACGCAGTATTTT.

The chain couples TRBV13 to TRBJ2-1; D is perhaps TRBD1 or TRBD2 (5 bases each). Germline CDR1 and CDR2: PRHDT and FYEKMQ (reference sequence). V lost 3 bases and J lost 9, with 9 bases in between. The CDR3 is made up of 12 amino acids. The CDR3 spells CASSFGTGEQFF. Here the CDR3 DNA reads TGTGCCAGCAGCTTCGGGACCGGTGAGCAGTTCTTC.

This clonotype was recorded at least ten times. The gene calls are TRBV7-9 and TRBJ1-1; D perhaps matches TRBD1 (5 bases). The germline V gene has CDR1 SEHNR and CDR2 FQNEAQ (reference sequence). The CDR3 length is 14 residues. V gave up 1 base and J gave up 3 bases, with 9 bases separating them. As DNA, the CDR3 is TGTGCCAGCAGCTTAGTAGTGGGACACACTGAAGCTTTCTTT. Amino acids: CASSLVVGHTEAFF.

This clonotype was counted a few times. The chain combines TRBV3-1 with TRBJ2-3, with D unclear. Trimming shortened V by 3 bases and J by 6 bases, and 10 bases separated the two germline ends. This CDR3 is 13 amino acids long. The V gene's germline CDR1 is LGHDT and CDR2 YNNKEL (reference sequence). The chain's CDR3 is CASSHKDGDTQYF. The CDR3 bases are TGTGCCAGCAGCCATAAAGATGGGGATACGCAGTATTTT.

The chain recombines TRBV7-3 with TRBJ1-2; 7 positions agree with TRBD1. The CDR3 consists of 14 residues. V gave up 0 bases and J gave up 6 bases; unmatched junction bases: 4. Germline values: CDR1 SGHTA, CDR2 FQGTGA. CDR3 in DNA: TGTGCCAGCAGCTTAACCGGGACAGCCGATGGCTACACCTTC. It encodes CASSLTGTADGYTF.

In this sample, this clonotype turned up many times. This chain connects TRBV11-2 to TRBJ2-1; TRBD2 matches at 8 bases. This CDR3 region has 17 residues. The V and J ends lost 3 bases and 0 bases, in that order; junction bases with no gene match: 7. Germline V gives CDR1 SGHAT, CDR2 FQNNGV. CDR3 residues: CASSFVLADTSYNEQFF. In DNA, the CDR3 is TGTGCCAGCAGCTTCGTACTAGCGGACACCTCCTACAATGAGCAGTTCTTC. Using reference TRBV11-2 and TRBJ2-1 for the parts outside the CDR3, the full variable domain is EAGVAQSPRYKIIEKRQSVAFWCNPISGHATLYWYQQILGQGPKLLIQFQNNGVVDDSQLPKDRFSAERLKGVDSTLKIQPAKLEDSAVYLCASSFVLADTSYNEQFFGPGTRLTVL.

This clonotype has only a few counts. J is TRBJ1-5 and V is TRBV28; 12 bases are shared with TRBD1. The V gene's germline CDR1 is MDHEN and CDR2 SYDVKM. This CDR3 region has 18 residues. With V trimmed by 2 bases and J by 3 bases, 8 bases remained unmatched. The CDR3, as DNA: TGTGCCAGCAGTTTAGGGGACAGGGGGCGCCAACCCAATCAGCCCCAGCATTTT. This encodes CASSLGDRGRQPNQPQHF.

The chain recombines TRBV5-5 with TRBJ2-6; unclear D gene. V lost 7 bases, J lost 4 bases, and 9 bases lay in between. This CDR3 has 13 residues. Germline V lookup: CDR1 SGHKS, CDR2 YYEKEE (reference sequence). CDR3 bases: TGTGCCAGCCGCGACTGGGGGGCCAACGTCCTGACTTTC. This codes for CASRDWGANVLTF. Supplemented by reference TRBV5-5 and TRBJ2-6, the full variable domain reads DAGVTQSPTHLIKTRGQQVTLRCSPISGHKSVSWYQQVLGQGPQFIFQYYEKEERGRGNFPDRFSARQFPNYSSELNVNALLLGDSALYLCASRDWGANVLTFGAGSRLTVL.

About this clonotype itself: A much larger clone differs from this one at a single base, so this may be a read error. The CDR3 region has the DNA TGTGCCAGCAGTTTAACTCTTGAAGATACCCAGTACTTC. This encodes CASSLTLEDTQYF. This chain connects TRBV27 to TRBJ2-5; D is ambiguous. The CDR3 has 13 amino acids. Germline assignment: CDR1 MNHEY and CDR2 SMNVEV (reference sequence).

This clonotype was counted only a few times. The genes are TRBV7-9 and TRBJ2-7, with D hard to call. Trimming removed 5 bases at V and 5 bases at J, with 13 bases between. There are 13 residues in the CDR3. CDR1 is SEHNR, CDR2 FQNEAQ, per germline (reference sequence). The CDR3 protein is CASSPIAVNEQYF. The DNA for the CDR3 is TGTGCCAGCAGCCCCATCGCGGTGAACGAGCAGTACTTC.